Sequencing of this T cell receptor (beta chain) was carried out in a study of cytomegalovirus exposure and HLA in healthy donors. CDR1 is SEHNR, CDR2 FQNEAQ, per germline (reference sequence). J lost 3 bases, V lost 5 bases, and 15 bases had no gene match. This CDR3 spans 17 amino acids. Vbeta (60) and Jbeta (13) primers were used in the PCR. Data came from immunoSEQ multiplex PCR; TCRdb stores just in-frame clones and leaves some out. The sample carries some 160,000 clones, approximately 80% recorded once. What was sequenced was PBMCs. The chain employs TRBV7-9 and TRBJ2-7; 8 bases map to TRBD1. The sequence derives from a man in his fifties or sixties in good health and CMV-seropositive. The CDR3 protein is CASSVSAQGAFLYEQYF. CDR3 in DNA: TGTGCCAGCAGCGTCTCGGCCCAGGGGGCATTTCTCTACGAGCAGTACTTC.